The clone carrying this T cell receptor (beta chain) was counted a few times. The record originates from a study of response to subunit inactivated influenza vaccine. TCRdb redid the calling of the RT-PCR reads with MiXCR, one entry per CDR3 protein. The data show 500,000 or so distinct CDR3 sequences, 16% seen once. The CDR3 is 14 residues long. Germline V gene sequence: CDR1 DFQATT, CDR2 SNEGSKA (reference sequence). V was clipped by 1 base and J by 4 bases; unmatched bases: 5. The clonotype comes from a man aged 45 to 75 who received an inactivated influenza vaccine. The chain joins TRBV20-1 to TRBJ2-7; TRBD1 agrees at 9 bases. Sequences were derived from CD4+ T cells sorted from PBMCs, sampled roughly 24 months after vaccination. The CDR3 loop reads CSARARTGVYEQYF. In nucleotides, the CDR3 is TGCAGTGCTAGAGCTAGGACAGGGGTTTACGAGCAGTACTTC.